Following are 27 T cell receptor beta chains from one sample sequenced in a study of T cell repertoires in cytomegalovirus infection. TCRdb re-called the reads through MiXCR, storing one row per CDR3 protein. The data contain around 710,000 distinct CDR3 sequences, about 27% of them seen just once; the ten biggest clones take up roughly 14%. No antigen has been assigned to these receptors. The material was cultured CD8+ T cells from PBMCs, obtained from culture after CMV antigen stimulation. These receptors all stem from a human donor in good health (CMV status not recorded). Some clones in this sample may be carry-over from other donors' samples.

The gene calls are TRBV28 and TRBJ2-7; 7 bases are a match to TRBD2. The CDR3 has 15 amino acids. J lost 7 bases, V lost 3 bases, and 12 bases had no gene match. Germline lookup yields CDR1 MDHEN and CDR2 SYDVKM. The CDR3 region is CASSLAGIKAGEQYV. CDR3 bases: TGTGCCAGCAGTTTGGCAGGGATCAAAGCGGGGGAGCAGTACGTC.

This clonotype came up a few times. The chain links TRBV7-2 to TRBJ2-7; 8 bases are a match to TRBD1. After removal of 6 bases from V and 1 base from J, the junction contained 8 bases not matched to a gene. The V gene's germline CDR1 is SGHTA and CDR2 FQGNSA. The CDR3 contains 15 residues. The CDR3, as DNA: TGTGCCAGCAGATCAGGGGGCATAAGGTCCTACGAGCAGTACTTC. Translated, it gives CASRSGGIRSYEQYF.

In its sample, this clonotype was seen a few times. This chain joins TRBV4-1 and TRBJ1-1; D is perhaps TRBD1 (5 bases). This CDR3 contains 14 residues. From germline, CDR1 is MGHRA and CDR2 YSYEKL. V lost 2 bases, J lost 4 bases, and 11 bases lay in between. CDR3 DNA: TGCGCCAGCAGCCAAAGCCGGGGGGGCACTGAAGCTTTCTTT. This sequence encodes CASSQSRGGTEAFF.

This clonotype occurred a few times. The rearrangement uses TRBV5-1 and TRBJ2-3; 10 nucleotides line up with TRBD2. The ends lost 0 bases at V and 0 bases at J; junction bases unmatched: 4. The CDR3 is 17 amino acids. CDR1 is SGHRS and CDR2 is YFSETQ in the germline V gene. The CDR3 sequence: CASSLAKLAGSTDTQYF. The CDR3 nucleotides are TGCGCCAGCAGCTTGGCCAAACTAGCGGGGAGCACAGATACGCAGTATTTT.

The chain has TRBV6-1 and TRBJ1-1; perhaps TRBD1 as D (5 bases). The CDR3 is made up of 20 amino acids. The ends were cut back, 6 bases at V and 0 bases at J, with 29 bases in the middle. CDR1 and CDR2 (germline): MNHNS, SASEGT. This CDR3 is CASRHMEIGDPAPMNTEAFF. Written as DNA, the CDR3 is TGTGCCAGCAGGCATATGGAAATAGGGGATCCAGCTCCGATGAACACTGAAGCTTTCTTT.

The chain uses TRBV5-5 and TRBJ2-7; a weak D match, TRBD1 (5 bases). Germline lookup yields CDR1 SGHKS and CDR2 YYEKEE (reference sequence). V lost 4 bases, J lost 6 bases, and 20 bases lay in between. The CDR3 covers 15 residues. The CDR3 DNA reads TGTGCCAGCAGCAAGGAGACAGTTTTCCCCTCCGAGCAGTACTTC. Protein: CASSKETVFPSEQYF.

The rearrangement joins TRBV28 to TRBJ2-5, with 8 bases aligning to TRBD2. This CDR3 is 15 amino acids long. The V and J ends lost 3 bases and 3 bases, in that order; junction bases with no gene match: 6. Per germline, CDR1 MDHEN and CDR2 SYDVKM. The CDR3, as DNA: TGTGCCAGCAGTTTTATTAGCGGGGTTGAAGAGACCCAGTACTTC. Amino acid sequence: CASSFISGVEETQYF.

The chain joins TRBV6-5 to TRBJ2-1; 8 nucleotides match TRBD1. CDR3 length: 15 amino acids. CDR1 is MNHEY, CDR2 SVGAGI, per germline. The V gene end was trimmed by 2 bases and the J gene end by 7 bases; junction bases not matched to a gene: 7. CDR3 nucleotides: TGTGCCAGCAGTTACCAGGGGGCAGCTGGTAATGAGCAGTTCTTC. Amino acids: CASSYQGAAGNEQFF.

This clonotype came up a few times. The chain uses TRBV14 and TRBJ2-1; TRBD1 or TRBD2 may be the D gene (5 bases each). Trimming cost V 0 bases and J 2 bases, with 11 bases left between them. This CDR3 is 16 amino acids long. CDR1 and CDR2 (germline): SGHDN, FVKESK. CDR3 bases: TGTGCCAGCAGCCAAGATCTAGCCAGGGCCTACAATGAGCAGTTCTTC. Residues: CASSQDLARAYNEQFF.

This clonotype has ten or more counts. This chain links TRBV7-9 with TRBJ2-7; D remains unclear. V lost 1 base and J 3 bases, leaving 7 bases between the germline ends. The CDR3 totals 13 residues. From germline, CDR1 is SEHNR and CDR2 FQNEAQ (reference sequence). The CDR3 loop reads CASSLGGNYEQYF. CDR3 coding DNA: TGTGCCAGCAGCTTAGGTGGGAACTACGAGCAGTACTTC.

The chain has TRBV5-5 and TRBJ2-3; the D is unclear. This CDR3 spans 15 amino acids. Looked up from germline, CDR1 is SGHKS and CDR2 is YYEKEE (reference sequence). V was trimmed by 2 bases and J by 0 bases, leaving 10 bases between them. CDR3 sequence: CASSFGRRSTDTQYF. In DNA form, the CDR3 reads TGTGCCAGCAGCTTCGGACGGCGGAGCACAGATACGCAGTATTTT.

This clonotype was counted between two and nine times. The chain joins TRBV6-2 or TRBV6-3 to TRBJ2-1; D ambiguous. This CDR3 region has 13 residues. Germline CDR1 and CDR2: MNHEY and SVGEGT. Trimming left V 2 bases short and J 5 bases short, with 7 bases between. DNA for the CDR3: TGTGCCAGCAGTTACGGGGTGGACAATGAGCAGTTCTTC. It specifies CASSYGVDNEQFF.

The rearrangement joins TRBV2 to TRBJ2-1; 7 nucleotides align to TRBD2. After removal of 1 base from V and 4 bases from J, the junction contained 7 bases not matched to a gene. From germline, CDR1 is SNHLY and CDR2 FYNNEI. The CDR3 runs to 16 residues. In DNA, the CDR3 is TGTGCCAGCAGTGAAGAGGGATGGGGGGGGTACAATGAGCAGTTCTTC. Protein product: CASSEEGWGGYNEQFF. The full variable domain, with the rest looked up from reference TRBV2 and TRBJ2-1, is EPEVTQTPSHQVTQMGQEVILRCVPISNHLYFYWYRQILGQKVEFLVSFYNNEISEKSEIFDDQFSVERPDGSNFTLKIRSTKLEDSAMYFCASSEEGWGGYNEQFFGPGTRLTVL.

The chain carries TRBV4-1 and TRBJ2-2; 11 positions match TRBD2. The CDR3 has 16 amino acids. Unmatched junction bases numbered 8, after V lost 5 bases and J lost 6 bases. In germline, CDR1 is MGHRA, CDR2 YSYEKL. In DNA form, the CDR3 reads TGCGCCAGCAGCTTCCCGGGTAGCGGGGGGGCCGGGGAGCTGTTTTTT. As protein: CASSFPGSGGAGELFF.

The rearrangement joins TRBV7-9 to TRBJ2-7; 7 nucleotides align to TRBD2. Looked up from germline, CDR1 is SEHNR and CDR2 is FQNEAQ (reference sequence). The ends lost 4 bases at V and 2 bases at J; junction bases unmatched: 8. The CDR3 loop spans 15 amino acids. The CDR3 spells CASSSTAGEPYEQYV. DNA of the CDR3: TGTGCCAGCAGCTCAACGGCGGGGGAGCCCTACGAGCAGTACGTC.

There are a few counts of this clonotype. The gene calls are TRBV7-9 and TRBJ1-2; 12 nucleotides line up with TRBD1. This CDR3 is 17 amino acids long. Germline CDR1 is SEHNR and CDR2 is FQNEAQ (reference sequence). V lost 4 bases and J lost 4; bases outside the gene matches: 10. The CDR3 sequence: CASSSFQGQGAFYGYTF. CDR3 in DNA: TGTGCCAGCAGCTCTTTTCAGGGACAGGGGGCGTTCTATGGCTACACCTTC.

This rearrangement joins TRBV7-6 to TRBJ1-1; D remains unclear. CDR1 and CDR2 (germline): SGHVS, FNYEAQ. The germline V and J ends were trimmed by 1 base and 4 bases, with 7 bases remaining between them. This CDR3 region has 13 residues. The chain's CDR3 is CASSLDLGTEAFF. The CDR3 DNA sequence: TGTGCCAGCAGCTTAGATTTAGGCACTGAAGCTTTCTTT.

In this sample, this clonotype turned up a few times. This chain joins TRBV29-1 and TRBJ2-7; 8 positions agree with TRBD2. The CDR3 sequence is 12 residues long. V was pared by 6 bases and J by 5 bases, with 6 bases of the junction left unmatched. The germline V gene encodes CDR1 SQVTM and CDR2 ANQGSEA. This chain's CDR3 is CSVARGGDEQYF. In DNA, the CDR3 is TGCAGCGTCGCCCGGGGGGGTGACGAGCAGTACTTC.

The J gene is TRBJ2-5, the V gene TRBV3-1; D may be TRBD2 (6 bases). V was pared by 6 bases and J by 0 bases, with 20 bases between. This CDR3 spans 17 amino acids. Germline V CDR1 and CDR2: LGHDT, YNNKEL (reference sequence). The CDR3 DNA is TGTGCCAGCAGTCAGCTTAAACTAGCCGAGTACCAAGAGACCCAGTACTTC. Its translation is CASSQLKLAEYQETQYF.

The sample holds a few counts of this clonotype. CDR3 nucleotides: TGCGCCAGCAGCTTGTCAGTAGGAGATACGCAGTATTTT. It specifies CASSLSVGDTQYF. The V gene is TRBV4-1, the J gene TRBJ2-3; D uncertain. The CDR3 covers 13 residues. Germline lookup yields CDR1 MGHRA and CDR2 YSYEKL. V lost 5 bases, J lost 5 bases, and 11 bases lay in between.

The gene calls are TRBV7-9 and TRBJ2-1; TRBD2 is a possible D gene (5 bases). The CDR3 has 14 residues. The germline gives CDR1 SEHNR, CDR2 FQNEAQ (reference sequence). Deletions cut 6 bases from V and 1 base from J, with 10 bases between. DNA for the CDR3: TGTGCCAGCAGAATGAGCGGTTCCTACAATGAGCAGTTCTTC. As protein: CASRMSGSYNEQFF.

V and J are TRBV9 and TRBJ2-6, with D perhaps matching TRBD1 (6 bases). CDR3 length equals 13 residues. Trimming shortened V by 3 bases and J by 13 bases, and 14 bases separated the two germline ends. The V gene's germline CDR1 is SGDLS and CDR2 YYNGEE. The DNA for the CDR3 is TGTGCCAGCAGCGGGGGGCACCCCGGAGTCCTGACTTTC. Amino acid sequence: CASSGGHPGVLTF.

This clonotype came up a few times. V usage is TRBV2 and J usage is TRBJ2-2; perhaps TRBD1 as D (5 bases). Germline V gene lookup returns CDR1 SNHLY and CDR2 FYNNEI. This CDR3 region has 14 residues. Deletions cut 5 bases from V and 5 bases from J, with 12 bases between. The DNA of the CDR3 is TGTGCCAGCAGTCAGCCTCAGGGAACCGGGGAGCTGTTTTTT. Translated: CASSQPQGTGELFF.

This clonotype was picked up a small number of times. V and J are TRBV7-6 and TRBJ1-4; 7 nucleotides align to TRBD1. Germline V gene data show CDR1 as SGHVS and CDR2 as FNYEAQ. The junction had 12 bases not matched to a gene; V was cut back by 1 base and J by 10 bases. The CDR3 contains 16 residues. In nucleotides, the CDR3 is TGTGCCAGCAGCTTAGAGGTCGAGACAGGGCAAGTAAAACTGTTTTTT. It is translated as CASSLEVETGQVKLFF.

V gene TRBV6-6 combines with J gene TRBJ2-5; possibly TRBD2 for D (5 bases). The CDR3 is 14 amino acids. Per the germline V gene, CDR1 is MNHNY and CDR2 is SVGAGI (reference sequence). Deletions cut 0 bases from V and 10 bases from J, with 15 bases between. The CDR3, as DNA: TGTGCCAGCAGTTACTCGAAGGGTGGGAGAGACCAGTACTTC. Protein: CASSYSKGGRDQYF.

This clonotype was seen just once. The chain carries TRBV20-1 and TRBJ2-7, with 9 bases aligning to TRBD1. From germline, CDR1 is DFQATT and CDR2 SNEGSKA (reference sequence). The CDR3 runs 15 residues. Unmatched junction bases numbered 6, after V lost 0 bases and J lost 3 bases. The CDR3: CSARDKRTGVYEQYV. DNA for the CDR3: TGCAGTGCTAGAGATAAGAGGACAGGGGTCTACGAGCAGTACGTC.

This chain uses TRBV27 with TRBJ1-1; D gene unclear. CDR1 MNHEY and CDR2 SMNVEV come from the germline V gene (reference sequence). The CDR3 contains 13 residues. V lost 4 bases to trimming and J lost 2 bases, with 8 bases between them. The CDR3 is CASSSHINTEAFF. CDR3 coding DNA: TGTGCCAGCAGTTCCCACATCAACACTGAAGCTTTCTTT.